The rows below give T cell receptor beta chains drawn from one sample of a study of blood T cell repertoires in COVID-19. Profiled with immunoSEQ multiplex PCR; TCRdb holds only in-frame clones, not every one. The repertoire holds 90,000 to 120,000 clones, with around 80% as singletons. The material sequenced was peripheral blood. All receptors derive from a man aged 65 to 79 with active or convalescent COVID-19. CDR3s include the opening cysteine and the closing phenylalanine or tryptophan. A D gene is named only where the DNA matches it firmly. Clone size, where shown, is once, few, many, or a class for clones that have expanded.

D gene: TRBD2; V gene: TRBV24-1; J gene: TRBJ2-1; clone size: once; CDR3 protein: CATSDFPGLAGGPPYNEQFF; CDR3 DNA: TGTGCCACCAGTGATTTCCCAGGACTAGCGGGAGGGCCCCCCTACAATGAGCAGTTCTTC
D gene: TRBD2; V gene: TRBV19; J gene: TRBJ2-1; clone size: once; CDR3 protein: CASKLAGVGNEQFF; CDR3 DNA: TGTGCCAGTAAACTAGCGGGAGTTGGGAATGAGCAGTTCTTC
D gene: .; V gene: TRBV30; J gene: TRBJ2-3; clone size: .; CDR3 protein: CAWRKGSSTDTQYF; CDR3 DNA: TGTGCCTGGAGAAAAGGGAGCAGCACAGATACGCAGTATTTT
D gene: .; V gene: TRBV12-3/TRBV12-4; J gene: TRBJ1-3; clone size: .; CDR3 protein: CASRYGSGNTIYF; CDR3 DNA: TGTGCCAGCAGATACGGGAGTGGAAACACCATATATTTT
D gene: .; V gene: TRBV3-1/TRBV3-2; J gene: TRBJ2-6; clone size: .; CDR3 protein: CASSSNAGKAGANVLTF; CDR3 DNA: TGTGCCAGCAGCTCAAACGCGGGTAAAGCTGGGGCCAACGTCCTGACTTTC
D gene: TRBD1; V gene: TRBV19; J gene: TRBJ2-3; clone size: .; CDR3 protein: CASSPTGSGVKHF; CDR3 DNA: TGTGCCAGTAGTCCGACAGGGAGTGGAGTAAAGCATTTT
D gene: TRBD1; V gene: TRBV28; J gene: TRBJ1-6; clone size: .; CDR3 protein: CASSLGQGRTPLHF; CDR3 DNA: TGTGCCAGCAGCCTCGGACAGGGGCGGACACCCCTCCACTTT
D gene: TRBD1; V gene: TRBV5-8; J gene: TRBJ2-5; clone size: once; CDR3 protein: CASSVDRLRETQYF; CDR3 DNA: TGTGCCAGCAGCGTGGACAGGTTAAGAGAGACCCAGTACTTC
D gene: .; V gene: TRBV7-8; J gene: TRBJ1-5; clone size: .; CDR3 protein: CASSFDGGNQPQHF; CDR3 DNA: TGTGCCAGCAGCTTCGACGGGGGAAATCAGCCCCAGCATTTT
D gene: .; V gene: TRBV11-3; J gene: TRBJ2-1; clone size: .; CDR3 protein: CASSAGPYNEQFF; CDR3 DNA: TGTGCCAGCAGCGCGGGACCATACAATGAGCAGTTCTTC
D gene: TRBD1; V gene: TRBV7-9; J gene: TRBJ2-6; clone size: .; CDR3 protein: CASSLGQGAAGANVLTF; CDR3 DNA: TGTGCCAGCAGCTTAGGACAGGGGGCAGCTGGGGCCAACGTCCTGACTTTC
D gene: TRBD2; V gene: TRBV7-2; J gene: TRBJ2-2; clone size: .; CDR3 protein: CASSLSGGAAGELFF; CDR3 DNA: TGTGCCAGCAGCTTGAGCGGGGGGGCGGCCGGGGAGCTGTTTTTT
D gene: .; V gene: TRBV19; J gene: TRBJ2-1; clone size: once; CDR3 protein: CASSIDSREKQFF; CDR3 DNA: TGTGCCAGTAGTATCGATTCCAGGGAAAAGCAGTTCTTC
D gene: .; V gene: TRBV28; J gene: TRBJ1-6; clone size: few; CDR3 protein: CASSLVSNRRGYSPLHF; CDR3 DNA: TGTGCCAGCAGTTTAGTGAGTAACCGAAGGGGATATTCACCCCTCCACTTT
D gene: .; V gene: TRBV5-1; J gene: TRBJ1-2; clone size: .; CDR3 protein: CASSPGNGDGYTF; CDR3 DNA: TGCGCCAGCAGCCCAGGTAATGGTGATGGCTACACCTTC
D gene: .; V gene: TRBV5-1; J gene: TRBJ2-6; clone size: few; CDR3 protein: CASSLYLGDSGANVLTF; CDR3 DNA: TGCGCCAGCAGCTTATACTTGGGAGACTCTGGGGCCAACGTCCTGACTTTC
D gene: TRBD1; V gene: TRBV5-5; J gene: TRBJ1-3; clone size: .; CDR3 protein: CASGKQGAGFGNTIYF; CDR3 DNA: TGTGCCAGCGGGAAACAGGGGGCCGGATTTGGAAACACCATATATTTT
D gene: .; V gene: TRBV29-1; J gene: TRBJ1-2; clone size: .; CDR3 protein: CSVGLGSPNYGYTF; CDR3 DNA: TGCAGCGTTGGCCTGGGCAGCCCTAACTATGGCTACACCTTC
D gene: .; V gene: TRBV7-9; J gene: TRBJ1-2; clone size: .; CDR3 protein: CASSPDGLDYGYTF; CDR3 DNA: TGTGCCAGCAGCCCGGATGGACTGGACTATGGCTACACCTTC
D gene: TRBD2; V gene: TRBV10-2; J gene: TRBJ2-3; clone size: .; CDR3 protein: CATQFGAGGTDTQYF; CDR3 DNA: TGCGCCACCCAGTTTGGAGCGGGGGGCACAGATACGCAGTATTTT
D gene: .; V gene: TRBV7-3; J gene: TRBJ2-1; clone size: .; CDR3 protein: CASSSRSYNEQFF; CDR3 DNA: TGTGCCAGCAGCTCGCGCTCCTACAATGAGCAGTTCTTC
D gene: .; V gene: TRBV5-4; J gene: TRBJ1-6; clone size: once; CDR3 protein: CASSLGDSSYNSPLHF; CDR3 DNA: TGTGCCAGCAGCTTGGGAGACAGCTCCTATAATTCACCCCTCCACTTT
D gene: TRBD1; V gene: TRBV29-1; J gene: TRBJ1-1; clone size: .; CDR3 protein: CSVVRQGATEAFF; CDR3 DNA: TGCAGCGTAGTCCGACAGGGGGCCACTGAAGCTTTCTTT
D gene: .; V gene: TRBV5-1; J gene: TRBJ2-1; clone size: .; CDR3 protein: CASSLASVSYNEQFF; CDR3 DNA: TGCGCCAGCAGCTTGGCCTCAGTGTCGTACAATGAGCAGTTCTTC
D gene: .; V gene: TRBV28; J gene: TRBJ2-3; clone size: .; CDR3 protein: CASSFRIGQTDTQYF; CDR3 DNA: TGTGCCAGCAGCTTTCGAATTGGACAGACAGATACGCAGTATTTT
D gene: TRBD1; V gene: TRBV7-9; J gene: TRBJ1-4; clone size: .; CDR3 protein: CASSRRQGTALATNEKLFF; CDR3 DNA: TGTGCCAGCAGCCGGAGGCAAGGGACAGCACTTGCAACTAATGAAAAACTGTTTTTT
D gene: TRBD1; V gene: TRBV19; J gene: TRBJ1-2; clone size: .; CDR3 protein: CASSIGHRGNYGYTF; CDR3 DNA: TGTGCCAGTAGTATCGGGCACAGGGGGAACTATGGCTACACCTTC
D gene: .; V gene: TRBV30; J gene: TRBJ1-5; clone size: once; CDR3 protein: CTQERGNQPQHF; CDR3 DNA: TGTACCCAAGAACGGGGTAATCAGCCCCAGCATTTT
D gene: .; V gene: TRBV5-1; J gene: TRBJ2-1; clone size: .; CDR3 protein: CASSLGLLLFNEQFF; CDR3 DNA: TGCGCCAGCAGCTTGGGACTCTTACTATTTAATGAGCAGTTCTTC
D gene: TRBD2; V gene: TRBV27; J gene: TRBJ2-1; clone size: .; CDR3 protein: CASSLGLGRGEQFF; CDR3 DNA: TGTGCCAGCAGCCTAGGACTAGGTCGCGGCGAGCAGTTCTTC
D gene: .; V gene: TRBV5-8; J gene: TRBJ1-1; clone size: .; CDR3 protein: CASRNRNTEAFF; CDR3 DNA: TGTGCCTCCCGCAACAGGAACACTGAAGCTTTCTTT
D gene: .; V gene: TRBV19; J gene: TRBJ2-6; clone size: .; CDR3 protein: CASSIPSSGANVLTF; CDR3 DNA: TGTGCCAGTAGTATACCGAGCTCTGGGGCCAACGTCCTGACTTTC
D gene: .; V gene: TRBV11-3; J gene: TRBJ2-2; clone size: many; CDR3 protein: CASSNRVAGELFF; CDR3 DNA: TGTGCCAGCAGCAACAGGGTCGCCGGGGAGCTGTTTTTT
D gene: TRBD2; V gene: TRBV9; J gene: TRBJ2-7; clone size: .; CDR3 protein: CASSVIAGDEQYF; CDR3 DNA: TGTGCCAGCAGCGTTATAGCGGGAGACGAGCAGTACTTC
D gene: .; V gene: TRBV28; J gene: TRBJ1-1; clone size: .; CDR3 protein: CASSWRKNTEAFF; CDR3 DNA: TGTGCCAGCAGTTGGCGGAAGAACACTGAAGCTTTCTTT
D gene: .; V gene: TRBV14; J gene: TRBJ1-2; clone size: few; CDR3 protein: CASSQDRVHGYTF; CDR3 DNA: TGTGCCAGCAGCCAAGACCGGGTGCATGGCTACACCTTC
D gene: .; V gene: TRBV10-3; J gene: TRBJ1-2; clone size: few; CDR3 protein: CATAPSTVNYGYTF; CDR3 DNA: TGTGCCACAGCCCCCTCTACAGTAAACTATGGCTACACCTTC
D gene: TRBD1; V gene: TRBV5-4; J gene: TRBJ1-6; clone size: .; CDR3 protein: CASSNGQGNSPLHF; CDR3 DNA: TGTGCCAGCAGCAACGGACAGGGTAATTCACCCCTCCACTTT
D gene: .; V gene: TRBV2; J gene: TRBJ2-7; clone size: .; CDR3 protein: CASSDVGDNYEQYF; CDR3 DNA: TGTGCCAGCAGTGACGTCGGCGACAACTACGAGCAGTACTTC
D gene: TRBD1; V gene: TRBV2; J gene: TRBJ1-2; clone size: .; CDR3 protein: CASRGAPGGGGYTF; CDR3 DNA: TGTGCCAGCAGGGGGGCTCCAGGGGGCGGTGGCTACACCTTC
D gene: .; V gene: TRBV6-1; J gene: TRBJ2-5; clone size: .; CDR3 protein: CASSGPLKQASQETQYF; CDR3 DNA: TGTGCCAGCAGTGGTCCTCTGAAACAGGCCTCCCAAGAGACCCAGTACTTC
D gene: .; V gene: TRBV3-1/TRBV3-2; J gene: TRBJ1-4; clone size: .; CDR3 protein: CASSYQGTANEKLFF; CDR3 DNA: TGTGCCAGCAGCTACCAGGGGACGGCGAATGAAAAACTGTTTTTT
D gene: .; V gene: TRBV7-2; J gene: TRBJ1-3; clone size: once; CDR3 protein: CASSLGPGRGGNTIYF; CDR3 DNA: TGTGCCAGCAGCTTAGGACCCGGGCGGGGGGGAAACACCATATATTTT
D gene: .; V gene: TRBV5-6; J gene: TRBJ2-7; clone size: few; CDR3 protein: CASSLDRSYEQYF; CDR3 DNA: TGTGCCAGCAGCTTGGACCGGTCCTACGAGCAGTACTTC
D gene: TRBD1; V gene: TRBV5-1; J gene: TRBJ2-1; clone size: once; CDR3 protein: CASSYGQGASNEQFF; CDR3 DNA: TGCGCCAGCAGCTACGGACAGGGGGCGAGCAATGAGCAGTTCTTC